The present T cell receptor (beta chain) was sequenced within a study of T cell responses to AZD1222 COVID-19 vaccine. Study observations and caveats: Donors skewed white British and female; clonal diversity was possibly underestimated. Increases in Spike-specific TCR breadth and depth were seen after two AZD1222 doses. Only a handful of AZD1222 recipients were seropositive at baseline.

Germline V gene data show CDR1 as SGDLS and CDR2 as YYNGEE. J lost 7 bases, V lost 4 bases, and 11 bases had no gene match. The CDR3 runs 15 residues. TCRdb's table, derived via immunoSEQ multiplex PCR, lists solely in-frame clones and lacks some. This table has 130,000 to 150,000 clones, 85% to 95% appearing once. Of note for this clone: What it binds is not known.

The TCR comes from an adult in good health. Sequenced here: peripheral blood, sampled on day 0 of AZD1222 vaccination. The chain employs TRBV9 and TRBJ1-2; 9 bases are a match to TRBD1. The chain's CDR3 is CASSYQTGGVSGYTF. The CDR3 nucleotides read TGTGCCAGCAGCTACCAAACAGGGGGCGTGAGTGGCTACACCTTC. Supplemented by reference TRBV9 and TRBJ1-2, the full variable domain reads DSGVTQTPKHLITATGQRVTLRCSPRSGDLSVYWYQQSLDQGLQFLIQYYNGEERAKGNILERFSAQQFPDLHSELNLSSLELGDSALYFCASSYQTGGVSGYTFGSGTRLTVV.